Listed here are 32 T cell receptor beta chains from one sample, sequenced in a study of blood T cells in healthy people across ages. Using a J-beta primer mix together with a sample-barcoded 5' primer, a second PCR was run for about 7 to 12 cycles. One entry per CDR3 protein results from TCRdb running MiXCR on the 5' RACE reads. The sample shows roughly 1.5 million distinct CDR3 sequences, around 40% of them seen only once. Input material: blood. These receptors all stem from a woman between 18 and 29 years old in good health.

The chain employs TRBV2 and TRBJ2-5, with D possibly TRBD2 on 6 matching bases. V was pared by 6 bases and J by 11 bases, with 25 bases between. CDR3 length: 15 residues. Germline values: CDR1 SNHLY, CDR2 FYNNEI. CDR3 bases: TGTGCCAGCAGGGAGAGAACTAGCTTCTACAATGAGCAGTACTTC. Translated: CASRERTSFYNEQYF.

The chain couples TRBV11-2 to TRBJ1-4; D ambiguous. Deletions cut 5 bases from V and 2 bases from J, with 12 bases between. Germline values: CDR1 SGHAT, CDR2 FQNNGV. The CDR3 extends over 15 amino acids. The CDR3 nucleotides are TGTGCCAGCAGCGAAAGACCTGCTACTAATGAAAAACTGTTTTTT. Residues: CASSERPATNEKLFF.

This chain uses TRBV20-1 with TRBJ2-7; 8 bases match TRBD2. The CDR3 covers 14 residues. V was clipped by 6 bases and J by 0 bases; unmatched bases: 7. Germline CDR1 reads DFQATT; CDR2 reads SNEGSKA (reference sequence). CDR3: CSADPGTSSYEQYF. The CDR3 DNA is TGCAGTGCCGACCCGGGGACTAGCTCCTACGAGCAGTACTTC.

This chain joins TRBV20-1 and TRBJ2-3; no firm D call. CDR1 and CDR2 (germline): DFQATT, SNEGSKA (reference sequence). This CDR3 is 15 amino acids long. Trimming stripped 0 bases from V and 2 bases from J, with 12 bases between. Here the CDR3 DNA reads TGCAGTGCTAGAGATGGAAGAATCTTCACAGATACGCAGTATTTT. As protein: CSARDGRIFTDTQYF.

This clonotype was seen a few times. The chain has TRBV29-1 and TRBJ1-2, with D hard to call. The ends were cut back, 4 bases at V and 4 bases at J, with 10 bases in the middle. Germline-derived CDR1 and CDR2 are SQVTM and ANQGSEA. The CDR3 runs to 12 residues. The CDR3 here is CSVGAPSYGYTF. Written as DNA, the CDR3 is TGCAGCGTTGGGGCGCCCTCCTATGGCTACACCTTC.

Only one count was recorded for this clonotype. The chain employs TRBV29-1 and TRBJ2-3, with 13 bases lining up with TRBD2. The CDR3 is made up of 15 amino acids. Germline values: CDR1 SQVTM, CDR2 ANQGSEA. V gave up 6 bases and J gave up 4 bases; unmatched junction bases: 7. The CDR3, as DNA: TGCAGCGTCAGGCGGACTAGCGGGAGCGCAGATACGCAGTATTTT. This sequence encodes CSVRRTSGSADTQYF.

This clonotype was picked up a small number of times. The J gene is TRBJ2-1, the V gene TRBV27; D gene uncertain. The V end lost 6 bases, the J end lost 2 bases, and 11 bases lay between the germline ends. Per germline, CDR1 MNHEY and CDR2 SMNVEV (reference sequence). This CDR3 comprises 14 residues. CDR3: CASSSSLTYNEQFF. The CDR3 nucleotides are TGTGCCAGCAGCTCGTCTTTGACCTACAATGAGCAGTTCTTC.

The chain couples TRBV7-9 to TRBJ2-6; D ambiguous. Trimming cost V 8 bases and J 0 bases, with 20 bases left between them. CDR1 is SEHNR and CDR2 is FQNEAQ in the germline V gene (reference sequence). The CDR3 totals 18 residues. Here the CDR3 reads CASGPVNLRSSGANVLTF. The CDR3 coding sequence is TGTGCCAGCGGTCCGGTAAACCTCAGGAGCTCTGGGGCCAACGTCCTGACTTTC.

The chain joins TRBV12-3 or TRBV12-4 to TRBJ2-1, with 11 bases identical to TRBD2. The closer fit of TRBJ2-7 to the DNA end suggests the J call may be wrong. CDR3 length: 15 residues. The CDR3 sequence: CASSRGLAGYNEQYF. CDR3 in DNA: TGTGCCAGCAGTCGAGGACTAGCGGGCTACAATGAGCAGTACTTC.

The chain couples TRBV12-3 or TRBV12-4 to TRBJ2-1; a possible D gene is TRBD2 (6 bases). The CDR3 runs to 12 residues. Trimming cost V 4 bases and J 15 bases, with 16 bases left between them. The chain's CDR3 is CASSSGVSGRFF. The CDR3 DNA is TGTGCCAGCAGTTCTGGGGTTAGCGGTCGGTTCTTC.

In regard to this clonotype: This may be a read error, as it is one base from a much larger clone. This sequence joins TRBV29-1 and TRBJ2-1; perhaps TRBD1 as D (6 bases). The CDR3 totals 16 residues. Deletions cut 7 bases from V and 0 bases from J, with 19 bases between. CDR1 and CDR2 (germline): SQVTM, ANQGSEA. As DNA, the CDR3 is TGCAGCGCGGCAAGACAGGTTCTTAGCTCCTACAATGAGCAGTTCTTC. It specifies CSAARQVLSSYNEQFF.

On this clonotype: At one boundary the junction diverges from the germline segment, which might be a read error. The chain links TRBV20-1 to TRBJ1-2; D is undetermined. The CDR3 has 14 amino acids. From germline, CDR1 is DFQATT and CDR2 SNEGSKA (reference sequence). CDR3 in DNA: TGCAGTGCTAGAGAGTCGCCGGCGGACTATGGCCACACCTTC. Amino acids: CSARESPADYGHTF.

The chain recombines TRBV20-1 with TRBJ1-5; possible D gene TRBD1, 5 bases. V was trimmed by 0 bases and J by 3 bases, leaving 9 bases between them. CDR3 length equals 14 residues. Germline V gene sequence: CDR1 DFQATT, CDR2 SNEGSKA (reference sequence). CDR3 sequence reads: CSARDPGYNQPQHF. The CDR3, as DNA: TGCAGTGCTAGAGATCCAGGGTACAATCAGCCCCAGCATTTT.

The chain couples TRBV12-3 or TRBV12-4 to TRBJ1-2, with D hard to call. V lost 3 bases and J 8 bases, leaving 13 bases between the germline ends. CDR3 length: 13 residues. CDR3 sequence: CASSFDSSYGYTF. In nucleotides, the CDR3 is TGTGCCAGCAGTTTCGACTCTTCATACGGCTACACCTTC.

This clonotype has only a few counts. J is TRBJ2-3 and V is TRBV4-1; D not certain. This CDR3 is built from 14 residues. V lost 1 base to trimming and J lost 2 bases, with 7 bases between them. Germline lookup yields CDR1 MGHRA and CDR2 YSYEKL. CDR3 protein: CASSQAHYTDTQYF. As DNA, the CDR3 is TGCGCCAGCAGCCAAGCCCACTACACAGATACGCAGTATTTT.

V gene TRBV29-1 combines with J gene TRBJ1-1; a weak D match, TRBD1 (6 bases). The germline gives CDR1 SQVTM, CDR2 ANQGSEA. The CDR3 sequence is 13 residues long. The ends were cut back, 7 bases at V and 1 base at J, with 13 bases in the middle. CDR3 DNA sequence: TGCAGCGGGGGAGGACAGAGGAACACTGAAGCTTTCTTT. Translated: CSGGGQRNTEAFF.

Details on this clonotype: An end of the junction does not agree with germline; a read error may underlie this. The CDR3: CASGQGNRAGRGKDYGYTF. CDR3 nucleotides: TGCGCCAGCGGCCAAGGGAATAGAGCAGGGCGCGGTAAGGACTATGGCTACACCTTC. The chain is built from TRBV4-1 and TRBJ1-2; D perhaps matches TRBD1 (5 bases). The CDR3 runs to 19 residues. CDR1 is MGHRA and CDR2 is YSYEKL in the germline V gene.

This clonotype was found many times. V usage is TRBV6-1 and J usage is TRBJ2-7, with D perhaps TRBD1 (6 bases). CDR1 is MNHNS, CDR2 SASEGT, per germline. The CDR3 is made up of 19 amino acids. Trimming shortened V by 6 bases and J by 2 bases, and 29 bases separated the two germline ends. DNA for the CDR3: TGTGCCAGCAGGCCTATACTATCGAAACAGGGTTCGAACCCCTACGAGCAGTACTTC. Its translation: CASRPILSKQGSNPYEQYF.

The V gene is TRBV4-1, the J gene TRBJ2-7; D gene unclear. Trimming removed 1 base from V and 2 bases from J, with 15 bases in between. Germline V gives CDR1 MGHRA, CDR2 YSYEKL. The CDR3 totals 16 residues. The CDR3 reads CASSQGLVVSPYEQYF. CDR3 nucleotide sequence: TGCGCCAGCAGCCAAGGTCTTGTTGTCAGCCCCTACGAGCAGTACTTC.

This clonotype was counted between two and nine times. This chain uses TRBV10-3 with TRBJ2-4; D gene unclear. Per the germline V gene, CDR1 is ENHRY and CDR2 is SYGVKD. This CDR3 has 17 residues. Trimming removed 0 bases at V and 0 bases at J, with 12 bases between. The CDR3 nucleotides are TGTGCCATCAGTGAGTCGATTGGCATCATAGCCAAAAACATTCAGTACTTC. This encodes CAISESIGIIAKNIQYF.

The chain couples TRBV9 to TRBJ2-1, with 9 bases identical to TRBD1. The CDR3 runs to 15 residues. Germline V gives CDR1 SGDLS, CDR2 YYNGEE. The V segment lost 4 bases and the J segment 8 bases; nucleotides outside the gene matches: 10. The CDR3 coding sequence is TGTGCCAGCAGCCCCCGGGACAGGGTAGTCCATGAGCAGTTCTTC. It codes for CASSPRDRVVHEQFF.

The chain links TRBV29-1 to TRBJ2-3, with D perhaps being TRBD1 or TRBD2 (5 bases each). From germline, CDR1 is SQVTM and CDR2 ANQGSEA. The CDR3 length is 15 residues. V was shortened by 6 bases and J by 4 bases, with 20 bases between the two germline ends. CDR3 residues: CSVGPGGGMADTQYF. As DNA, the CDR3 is TGCAGCGTCGGACCGGGTGGGGGTATGGCAGATACGCAGTATTTT.

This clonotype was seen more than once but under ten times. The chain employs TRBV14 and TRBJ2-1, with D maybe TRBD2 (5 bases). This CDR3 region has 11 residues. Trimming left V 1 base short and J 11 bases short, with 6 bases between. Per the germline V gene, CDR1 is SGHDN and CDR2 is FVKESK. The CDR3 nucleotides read TGTGCCAGCAGCCAAGCTAGCCAGCAGTTCTTC. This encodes CASSQASQQFF.

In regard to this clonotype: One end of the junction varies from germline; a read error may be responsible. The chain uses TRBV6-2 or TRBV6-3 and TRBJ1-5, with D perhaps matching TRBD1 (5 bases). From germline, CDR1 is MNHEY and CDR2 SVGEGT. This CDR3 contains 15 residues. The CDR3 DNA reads TGTGCCAGCACCTCGGGGGTCTTCAGCAATCCGCCCCAGCATTTT. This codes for CASTSGVFSNPPQHF.

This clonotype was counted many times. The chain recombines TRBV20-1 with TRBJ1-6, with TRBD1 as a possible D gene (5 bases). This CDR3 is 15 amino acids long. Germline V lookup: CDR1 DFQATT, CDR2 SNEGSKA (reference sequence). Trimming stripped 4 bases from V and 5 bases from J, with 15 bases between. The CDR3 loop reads CSAMGGGLHNSPLHF. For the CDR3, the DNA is TGCAGTGCTATGGGGGGGGGTCTTCATAATTCACCCCTCCACTTT.

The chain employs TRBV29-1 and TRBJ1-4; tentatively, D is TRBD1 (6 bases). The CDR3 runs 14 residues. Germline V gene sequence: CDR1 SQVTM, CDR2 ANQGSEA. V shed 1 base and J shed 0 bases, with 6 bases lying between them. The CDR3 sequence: CSVEGTATNEKLFF. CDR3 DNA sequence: TGCAGCGTTGAAGGGACAGCAACTAATGAAAAACTGTTTTTT.

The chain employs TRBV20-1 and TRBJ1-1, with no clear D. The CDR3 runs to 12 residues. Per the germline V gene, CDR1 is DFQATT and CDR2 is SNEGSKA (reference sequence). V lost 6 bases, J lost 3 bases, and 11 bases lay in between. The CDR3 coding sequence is TGCAGTGCAATGGGTCTTCACACTGAAGCTTTCTTT. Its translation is CSAMGLHTEAFF.

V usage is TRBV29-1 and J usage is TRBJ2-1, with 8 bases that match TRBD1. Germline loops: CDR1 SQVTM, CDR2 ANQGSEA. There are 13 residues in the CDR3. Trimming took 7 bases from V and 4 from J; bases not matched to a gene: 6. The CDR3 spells CSGGTGLYNEQFF. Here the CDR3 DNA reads TGCAGCGGAGGGACAGGCCTTTACAATGAGCAGTTCTTC.

The CDR3 nucleotides read TGCGCCAGCAGCTTGGGGACGGGGGCGCGGGAAAAACTGTTTTTT. Residues: CASSLGTGAREKLFF. V and J are TRBV5-1 and TRBJ1-4; D possibly corresponds to TRBD1 (6 bases). There are 15 residues in the CDR3. The germline V and J ends were trimmed by 0 bases and 8 bases, with 14 bases remaining between them. Looked up from germline, CDR1 is SGHRS and CDR2 is YFSETQ. Complete variable domain (other parts from reference TRBV5-1 and TRBJ1-4): KAGVTQTPRYLIKTRGQQVTLSCSPISGHRSVSWYQQTPGQGLQFLFEYFSETQRNKGNFPGRFSGRQFSNSRSEMNVSTLELGDSALYLCASSLGTGAREKLFFGSGTQLSVL.

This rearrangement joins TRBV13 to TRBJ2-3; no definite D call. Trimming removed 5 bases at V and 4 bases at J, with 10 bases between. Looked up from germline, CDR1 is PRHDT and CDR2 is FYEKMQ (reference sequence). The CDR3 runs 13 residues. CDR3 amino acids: CASSHRMPDTQYF. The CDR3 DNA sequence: TGTGCCAGCAGCCATAGGATGCCAGATACGCAGTATTTT.

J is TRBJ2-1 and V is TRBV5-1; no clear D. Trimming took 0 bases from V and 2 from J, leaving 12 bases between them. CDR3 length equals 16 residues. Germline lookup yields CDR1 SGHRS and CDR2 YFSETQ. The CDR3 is CASSLARPPPYNEQFF. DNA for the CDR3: TGCGCCAGCAGCTTGGCGAGGCCCCCCCCCTACAATGAGCAGTTCTTC.

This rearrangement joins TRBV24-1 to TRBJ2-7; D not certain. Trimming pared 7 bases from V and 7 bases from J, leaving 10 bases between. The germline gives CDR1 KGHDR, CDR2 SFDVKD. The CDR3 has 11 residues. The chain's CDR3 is CATRACFEQYF. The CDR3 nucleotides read TGTGCCACCAGGGCTTGTTTTGAGCAGTACTTC.